The rows below give T cell receptor beta chains drawn from one sample of a study of shared clonotypes between healthy human individuals. Repertoires were generated with immunoSEQ multiplex PCR, while TCRdb's copy carries only in-frame clones and drops some. The table records more than 600,000 clones, approximately 90% of them present only once. Sequenced input: naive CD8+ T cells sorted from blood. Source of these receptors: a man aged 30 to 45 in good health. CDR3s include the opening cysteine and the closing phenylalanine or tryptophan. A D gene is named only where the DNA matches it firmly. Not every row has a clone size; where given, it reads once, few, many or a size class.

V gene	J gene	D gene	clone size	CDR3 DNA	CDR3 protein
TRBV27	TRBJ1-1	.	once	TGTGCCAGCAGTTTACTTCCAGGTTACGTGGAAGCTTTCTTT	CASSLLPGYVEAFF
TRBV9	TRBJ1-1	.	.	TGTGCCAGCAGCGTAGCGGACTCCCGCACTGAAGCTTTCTTT	CASSVADSRTEAFF
TRBV27	TRBJ1-1	.	.	TGTGCCAGCAGTTTAGGAACCAGCGGGTGGACTGAAGCTTTCTTT	CASSLGTSGWTEAFF
TRBV27	TRBJ2-1	.	.	TGTGCCAGCAGTTTATATCGCCCTGCTGTACCCTCCTACAATGAGCAGTTCTTC	CASSLYRPAVPSYNEQFF
TRBV7-9	TRBJ2-3	.	.	TGTGCCAGCAGCCCCCCTCGAGGCCGAGCAGATACGCAGTATTTT	CASSPPRGRADTQYF
TRBV28	TRBJ2-1	.	.	TGTGCCAGCAGTTTCCCGGGCTACAATGAGCAGTTCTTC	CASSFPGYNEQFF
TRBV6-1	TRBJ2-5	.	many	TGTGCCAGCAGTGAAGCAGCGGGTTCCCCAGAGACCCAGTACTTC	CASSEAAGSPETQYF
TRBV13	TRBJ2-5	.	.	TGTGCCAGCAGCTTAGTAGCGGACAGTGAGACCCAGTACTTC	CASSLVADSETQYF
TRBV7-6	TRBJ2-5	TRBD1	.	TGTGCCAGCAGCCAAGGGGGCACAGGGTTGGAGACCCAGTACTTC	CASSQGGTGLETQYF
TRBV29-1	TRBJ1-2	.	few	TGCAGCGTTGAAGGGACCGCCTATGGCTACACCTTC	CSVEGTAYGYTF
TRBV2	TRBJ2-2	.	.	TGTGCCAGCAGGAATGACTATACCAGGACCGGGGAGCTGTTTTTT	CASRNDYTRTGELFF
TRBV5-5	TRBJ2-7	.	.	TGTGCCAGCACCCCCCGGGGCGGGCAGGACTACGAGCAGTACTTC	CASTPRGGQDYEQYF
TRBV27	TRBJ2-1	TRBD2	.	TGTGCCAGCAGTTTATATACTAGCGACTCCTACAATGAGCAGTTCTTC	CASSLYTSDSYNEQFF
TRBV7-3	TRBJ2-3	.	.	TGTGCCAGCAGCTCTTCAAGGGACGCGGATCGGTATTTT	CASSSSRDADRYF
TRBV2	TRBJ2-7	TRBD1	.	TGTGCCAGCAGCGGGACAGGGGCCAACTACGAGCAGTACTTC	CASSGTGANYEQYF
TRBV7-9	TRBJ2-1	TRBD2	.	TGTGCCAGCAGCTCGGGACTAGCGGGCGTGGGCCACAATGAGCAGTTCTTC	CASSSGLAGVGHNEQFF
TRBV27	TRBJ2-1	.	.	TGTGCCAGCAATCAACGGGAGAGGCCCTACAATGAGCAGTTCTTC	CASNQRERPYNEQFF
TRBV5-5	TRBJ2-5	TRBD1	.	TGTGCCAGCAGCTCAGGGACAGGAACGCTACAGACCCAGTACTTC	CASSSGTGTLQTQYF
TRBV19	TRBJ1-2	.	.	TGTGCCAGTAGTATTGGGAGATATGGCTACACCTTC	CASSIGRYGYTF
TRBV4-1	TRBJ2-6	TRBD1	.	TGCGCCAGCAGCCTGCACAGGGGCGATGGGGCCAACGTCCTGACTTTC	CASSLHRGDGANVLTF